There are a few counts of the clone carrying this T cell receptor (beta chain). As originally analysed: The authors estimated nucleated cell counts from reference gene primer amplification. Profiled with immunoSEQ multiplex PCR; TCRdb holds only in-frame clones, not every one. The D gene and trimming were derived from the DNA, and the V and J assignments and clone size from that table. The sample holds fewer than 60,000 clones, over 75% seen once. The sample comes from a study of blood T cell repertoires in COVID-19. Study summary: Nucleic acid was either cDNA or gDNA, and it came from T cells, B-cell-depleted T cells, or PBMCs.

The Seattle patients joined while their infection was active and were tracked longitudinally afterward. The receptor comes from a man in his 60s with COVID-19, enrolled during active disease. The sequencing input was peripheral blood.

DNA of the CDR3: TGTGCCAGCAGCTTAGGGGGGTCTAGCGGCAATGAGCAGTTCTTC. It encodes CASSLGGSSGNEQFF. The V call is TRBV11-3, the J call TRBJ2-1, with 7 nucleotides matching TRBD2. Germline V lookup: CDR1 SGHNT, CDR2 YENEEA. CDR3 length: 15 amino acids. The trim removed 1 base at V and 6 bases at J, leaving 6 bases unmatched. Full variable domain (outside the CDR3, taken from reference TRBV11-3 and TRBJ2-1): EAGVVQSPRYKIIEKKQPVAFWCNPISGHNTLYWYLQNLGQGPELLIRYENEEAVDDSQLPKDRFSAERLKGVDSTLKIQPAELGDSAVYLCASSLGGSSGNEQFFGPGTRLTVL.